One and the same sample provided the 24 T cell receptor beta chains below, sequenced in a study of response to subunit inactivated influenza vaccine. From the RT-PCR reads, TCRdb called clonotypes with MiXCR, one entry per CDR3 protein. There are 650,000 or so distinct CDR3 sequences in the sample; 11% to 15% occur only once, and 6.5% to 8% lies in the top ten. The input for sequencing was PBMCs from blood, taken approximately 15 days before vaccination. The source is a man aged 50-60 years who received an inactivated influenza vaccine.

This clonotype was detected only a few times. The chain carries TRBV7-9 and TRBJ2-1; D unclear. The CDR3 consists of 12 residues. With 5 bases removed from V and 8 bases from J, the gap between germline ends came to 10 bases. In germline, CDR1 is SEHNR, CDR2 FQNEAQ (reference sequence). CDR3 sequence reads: CASSPIGHEQFF. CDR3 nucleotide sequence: TGTGCCAGCAGCCCGATCGGGCATGAGCAGTTCTTC.

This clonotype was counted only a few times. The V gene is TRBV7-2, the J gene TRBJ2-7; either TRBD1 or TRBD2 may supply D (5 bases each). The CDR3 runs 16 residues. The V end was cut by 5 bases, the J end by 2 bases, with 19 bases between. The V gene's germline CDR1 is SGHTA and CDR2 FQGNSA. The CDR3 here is CASSVLPGPRTYEQYF. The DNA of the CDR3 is TGTGCCAGCAGCGTCCTGCCGGGACCACGCACCTACGAGCAGTACTTC.

The CDR3 loop is CASRDQAGGNYEQYF. CDR3 coding DNA: TGTGCCAGCAGAGATCAAGCGGGAGGTAACTACGAGCAGTACTTC. J is TRBJ2-7 and V is TRBV27; 9 bases agree with TRBD2. Germline lookup yields CDR1 MNHEY and CDR2 SMNVEV (reference sequence). This CDR3 contains 15 residues. V lost 6 bases to trimming and J lost 3 bases; unmatched junction nucleotides: 9.

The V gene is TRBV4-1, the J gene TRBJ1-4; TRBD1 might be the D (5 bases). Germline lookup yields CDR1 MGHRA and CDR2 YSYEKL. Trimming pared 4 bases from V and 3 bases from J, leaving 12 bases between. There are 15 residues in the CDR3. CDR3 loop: CASSRFGAANEKLFF. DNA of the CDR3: TGCGCCAGCAGCCGATTCGGGGCCGCTAATGAAAAACTGTTTTTT.

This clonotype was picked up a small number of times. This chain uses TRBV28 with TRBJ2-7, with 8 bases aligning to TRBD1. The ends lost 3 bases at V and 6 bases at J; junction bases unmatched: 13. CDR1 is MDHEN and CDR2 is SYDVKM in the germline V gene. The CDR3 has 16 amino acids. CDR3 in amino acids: CASSLYSRGRYVEQYF. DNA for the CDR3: TGTGCCAGCAGTTTGTATAGCAGGGGGCGGTATGTCGAGCAGTACTTC. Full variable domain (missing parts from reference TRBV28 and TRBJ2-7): DVKVTQSSRYLVKRTGEKVFLECVQDMDHENMFWYRQDPGLGLRLIYFSYDVKMKEKGDIPEGYSVSREKKERFSLILESASTNQTSMYLCASSLYSRGRYVEQYFGPGTRLTVT.

For the CDR3, the DNA is TGTGCCAGCAGGGGGCTCGGGATAGCGGGAGCTGGGGCCAACGTCCTGACTTTC. This translates into CASRGLGIAGAGANVLTF. The gene calls are TRBV28 and TRBJ2-6, with 9 bases lining up with TRBD2. V lost 6 bases to trimming and J lost 2 bases; unmatched junction nucleotides: 11. CDR3 size: 18 residues. Germline lookup yields CDR1 MDHEN and CDR2 SYDVKM.

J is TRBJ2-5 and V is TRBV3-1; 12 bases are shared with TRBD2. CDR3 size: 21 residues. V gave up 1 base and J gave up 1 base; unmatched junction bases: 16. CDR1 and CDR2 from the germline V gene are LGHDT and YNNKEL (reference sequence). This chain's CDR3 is CASSQARGGGLAGYPQETQYF. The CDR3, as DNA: TGTGCCAGCAGCCAAGCCAGGGGTGGAGGACTAGCGGGATACCCCCAAGAGACCCAGTACTTC.

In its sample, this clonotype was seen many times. For the CDR3, the DNA is TGTGCCAGCAGTTTGACTAGCGGGAGACACGAGCAGTACTTC. Amino acid sequence: CASSLTSGRHEQYF. This rearrangement joins TRBV28 to TRBJ2-7; 12 positions match TRBD2. CDR1 and CDR2 from the germline V gene are MDHEN and SYDVKM. V trimming: 3 bases; J trimming: 5 bases; junction bases outside the gene matches: 2. The length of the CDR3 is 14 residues.

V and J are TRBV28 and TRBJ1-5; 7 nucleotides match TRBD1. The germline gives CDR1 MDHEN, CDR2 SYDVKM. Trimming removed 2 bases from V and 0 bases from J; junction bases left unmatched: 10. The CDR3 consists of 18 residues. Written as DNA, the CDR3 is TGTGCCAGCAGTTTACCCCCGGACAGGAGATTTAGCAATCAGCCCCAGCATTTT. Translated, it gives CASSLPPDRRFSNQPQHF.

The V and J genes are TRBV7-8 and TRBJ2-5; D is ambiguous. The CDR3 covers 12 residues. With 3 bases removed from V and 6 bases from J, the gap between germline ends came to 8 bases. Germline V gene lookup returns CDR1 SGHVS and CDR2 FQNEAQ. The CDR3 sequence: CASSFERQTQYF. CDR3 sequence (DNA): TGTGCCAGCAGCTTCGAGCGTCAGACCCAGTACTTC.

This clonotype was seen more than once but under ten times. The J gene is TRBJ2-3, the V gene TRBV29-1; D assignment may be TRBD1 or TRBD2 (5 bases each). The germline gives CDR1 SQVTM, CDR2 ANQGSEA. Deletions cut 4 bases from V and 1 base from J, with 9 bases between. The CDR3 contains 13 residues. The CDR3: CSVGWGRTDTQYF. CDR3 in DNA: TGCAGCGTTGGGTGGGGACGCACAGATACGCAGTATTTT.

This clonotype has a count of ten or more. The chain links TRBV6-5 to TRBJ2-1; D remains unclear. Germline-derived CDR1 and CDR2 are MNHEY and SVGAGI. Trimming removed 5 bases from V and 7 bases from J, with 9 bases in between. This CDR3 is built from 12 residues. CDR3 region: CASSAAGNEQFF. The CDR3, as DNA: TGTGCCAGCAGTGCGGCCGGTAATGAGCAGTTCTTC.

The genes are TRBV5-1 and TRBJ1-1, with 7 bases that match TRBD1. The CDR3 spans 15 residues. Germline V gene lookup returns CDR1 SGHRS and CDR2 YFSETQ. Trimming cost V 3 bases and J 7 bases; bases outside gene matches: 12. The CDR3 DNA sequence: TGCGCCAGCAGCTGGGGAGGGACAGCCAACTTTGAAGCTTTCTTT. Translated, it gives CASSWGGTANFEAFF.

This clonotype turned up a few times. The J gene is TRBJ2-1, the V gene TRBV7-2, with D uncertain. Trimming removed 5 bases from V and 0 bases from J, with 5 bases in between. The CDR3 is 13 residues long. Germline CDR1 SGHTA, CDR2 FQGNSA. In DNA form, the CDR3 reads TGTGCCAGCAGCACCCGCTCCTACAATGAGCAGTTCTTC. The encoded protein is CASSTRSYNEQFF.

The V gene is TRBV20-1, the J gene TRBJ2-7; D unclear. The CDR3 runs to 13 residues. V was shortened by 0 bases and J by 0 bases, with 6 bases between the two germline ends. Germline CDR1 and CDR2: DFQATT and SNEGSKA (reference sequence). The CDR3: CSARDSVSYEQYF. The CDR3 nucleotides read TGCAGTGCTAGAGATTCCGTCTCCTACGAGCAGTACTTC.

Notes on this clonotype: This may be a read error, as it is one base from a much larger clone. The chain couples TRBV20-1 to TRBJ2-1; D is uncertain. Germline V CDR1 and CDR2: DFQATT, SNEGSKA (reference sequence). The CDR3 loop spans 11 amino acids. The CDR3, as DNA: TGCAGTGCTGGAGATTTGGCTGAGCAGTTCTTC. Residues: CSAGDLAEQFF.

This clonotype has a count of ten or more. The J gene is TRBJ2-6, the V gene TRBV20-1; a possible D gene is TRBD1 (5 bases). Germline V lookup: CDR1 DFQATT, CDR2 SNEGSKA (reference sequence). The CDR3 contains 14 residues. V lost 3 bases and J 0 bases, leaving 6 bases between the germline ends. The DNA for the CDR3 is TGCAGTGCTAGGGGGCTCTCTGGGGCCAACGTCCTGACTTTC. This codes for CSARGLSGANVLTF.

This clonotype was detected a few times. In DNA form, the CDR3 reads TGTGCCAGCAGTCGCGGGGGAGCCGGGACTAATGAAAAACTGTTTTTT. Encoded protein: CASSRGGAGTNEKLFF. V is TRBV12-3 or TRBV12-4 and J is TRBJ1-4; weak D call: TRBD1 (5 bases). The CDR3 is 16 amino acids. V lost 5 bases and J lost 2, with 15 bases in between.

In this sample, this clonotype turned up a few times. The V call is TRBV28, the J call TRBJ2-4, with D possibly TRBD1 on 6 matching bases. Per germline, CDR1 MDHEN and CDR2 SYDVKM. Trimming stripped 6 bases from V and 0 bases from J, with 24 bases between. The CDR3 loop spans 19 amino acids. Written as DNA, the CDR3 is TGTGCCAGCAGGCCGCCCGCCGGACCCAGGGGCGTAGCCAAAAACATTCAGTACTTC. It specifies CASRPPAGPRGVAKNIQYF.

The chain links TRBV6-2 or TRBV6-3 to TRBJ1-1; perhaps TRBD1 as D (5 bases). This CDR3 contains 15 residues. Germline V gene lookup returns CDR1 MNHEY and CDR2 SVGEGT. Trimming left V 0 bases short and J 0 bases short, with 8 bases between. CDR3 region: CASSYSGLMNTEAFF. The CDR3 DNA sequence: TGTGCCAGCAGTTACTCGGGGCTCATGAACACTGAAGCTTTCTTT.

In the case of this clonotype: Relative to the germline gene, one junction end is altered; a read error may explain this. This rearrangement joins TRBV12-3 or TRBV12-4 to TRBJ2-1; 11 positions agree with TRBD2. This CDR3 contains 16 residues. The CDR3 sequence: CASSSSTSGGYNELFF. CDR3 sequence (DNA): TGTGCCAGCAGCTCATCCACTAGCGGGGGCTACAATGAGCTGTTCTTC.

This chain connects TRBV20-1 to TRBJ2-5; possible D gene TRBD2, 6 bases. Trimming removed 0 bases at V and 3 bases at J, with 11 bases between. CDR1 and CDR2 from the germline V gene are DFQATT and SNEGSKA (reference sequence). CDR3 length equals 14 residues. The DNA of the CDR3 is TGCAGTGCTAGAGATCTGGACTACAAAGAGACCCAGTACTTC. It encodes CSARDLDYKETQYF.

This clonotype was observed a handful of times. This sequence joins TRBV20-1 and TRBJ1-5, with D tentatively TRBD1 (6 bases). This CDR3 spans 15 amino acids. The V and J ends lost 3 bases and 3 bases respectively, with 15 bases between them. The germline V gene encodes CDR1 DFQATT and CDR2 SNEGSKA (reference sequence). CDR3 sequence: CSASLRAGVNQPQHF. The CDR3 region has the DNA TGCAGTGCTAGTTTAAGGGCAGGGGTCAATCAGCCCCAGCATTTT.

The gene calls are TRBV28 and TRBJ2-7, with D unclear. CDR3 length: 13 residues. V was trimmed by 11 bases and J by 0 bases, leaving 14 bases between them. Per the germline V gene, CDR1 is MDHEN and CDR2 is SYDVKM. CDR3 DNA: TGTGCCTGCATCAGCGTTAGCTCCTACGAGCAGTACTTC. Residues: CACISVSSYEQYF. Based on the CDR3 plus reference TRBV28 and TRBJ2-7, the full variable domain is DVKVTQSSRYLVKRTGEKVFLECVQDMDHENMFWYRQDPGLGLRLIYFSYDVKMKEKGDIPEGYSVSREKKERFSLILESASTNQTSMYLCACISVSSYEQYFGPGTRLTVT.